The rows below give T cell receptor beta chains drawn from one sample of a study of cytomegalovirus exposure and HLA in healthy donors. Profiling relied on immunoSEQ multiplex PCR, and the TCRdb table lists in-frame clones only, not all of them. The sample has 150,000 to 200,000 clones; about four fifths are singletons. Sequencing was done on a sample of PBMCs. The receptors here all came from a male donor in good health and CMV-seronegative. The CDR3 runs from the conserved cysteine through the conserved F or W. D genes are given only for firm matches. Size tells how often a clone was seen (once, few, many) or the class of an expanded clone, and some rows leave it out.

>TRBJ2-1|few|TRBD2|TRBV6-4
TGTGCCAGCAGTGACTCATGGAGCGGGAGGGCCGATGAGCAGTTCTTC
CASSDSWSGRADEQFF
>TRBJ2-1|-|-|TRBV6-6
TGTGCCAGCAGTTACTCGGCAGGGGGGAACAATGAGCAGTTCTTC
CASSYSAGGNNEQFF
>TRBJ2-1|-|-|TRBV5-4
TGTGCCAGCAGCCCGACTGGCAATGAGCAGTTCTTC
CASSPTGNEQFF
>TRBJ1-6|-|TRBD1|TRBV30
TGTGCCTGCACAGGGGGATACTATAATTCACCCCTCCACTTT
CACTGGYYNSPLHF
>TRBJ1-2|-|TRBD1|TRBV6-5
TGTGCCAGCAGTTACACGACAGGGAGCTATGGCTACACCTTC
CASSYTTGSYGYTF
>TRBJ2-2|-|-|TRBV10-3
TGTGCCACGTTCCAGGGACACGCGAACACCGGGGAGCTGTTTTTT
CATFQGHANTGELFF
>TRBJ1-3|few|-|TRBV30
TGTGCCTGGAGGGGGAGACGCTTAGCTGGAAACACCATATATTTT
CAWRGRRLAGNTIYF
>TRBJ1-6|-|-|TRBV5-1
TGCGCCAGCCAACAGGATTTTGAGTCACCCCTCCACTTT
CASQQDFESPLHF
>TRBJ2-5|-|TRBD1|TRBV5-4
TGTGCCAGCAGCTTGCGACAGGGACAAGAGACCCAGTACTTC
CASSLRQGQETQYF
>TRBJ2-1|-|-|TRBV6-5
TGTGCCACCCGGACTGTTCCTTCCTACAATGAGCAGTTCTTC
CATRTVPSYNEQFF
>TRBJ1-5|-|TRBD1|TRBV27
TGTGCCAGCAGTTCGCTACAGGGGTCCGGGAATCAGCCCCAGCATTTT
CASSSLQGSGNQPQHF
>TRBJ1-5|-|-|TRBV30
TGTGCCTGGAGTGTTTCGGGGTTGATGAAGTATTTT
CAWSVSGLMKYF
>TRBJ2-7|few|-|TRBV6-5
TGTGCCAGCAGTTACTCGATACTCCCCAACGAGCAGTACTTC
CASSYSILPNEQYF
>TRBJ2-7|-|-|TRBV14
TGTGCCAGCAGCCAAGATCGGCAGGGACATTTAGCCGAGCAGTACTTC
CASSQDRQGHLAEQYF